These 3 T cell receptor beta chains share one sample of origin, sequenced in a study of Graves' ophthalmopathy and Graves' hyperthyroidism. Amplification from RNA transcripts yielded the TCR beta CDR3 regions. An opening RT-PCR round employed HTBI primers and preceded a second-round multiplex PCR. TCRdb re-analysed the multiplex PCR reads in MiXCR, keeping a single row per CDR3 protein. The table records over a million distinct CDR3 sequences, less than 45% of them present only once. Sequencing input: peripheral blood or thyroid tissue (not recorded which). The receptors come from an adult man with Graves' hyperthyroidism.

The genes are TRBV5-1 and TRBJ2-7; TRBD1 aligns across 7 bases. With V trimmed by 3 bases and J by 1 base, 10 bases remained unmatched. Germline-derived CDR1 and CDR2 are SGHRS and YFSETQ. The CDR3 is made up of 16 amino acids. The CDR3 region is CASSSRLQGHSYEQYF. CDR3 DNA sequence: TGCGCCAGCAGCTCGAGGTTACAGGGGCATTCCTACGAGCAGTACTTC.

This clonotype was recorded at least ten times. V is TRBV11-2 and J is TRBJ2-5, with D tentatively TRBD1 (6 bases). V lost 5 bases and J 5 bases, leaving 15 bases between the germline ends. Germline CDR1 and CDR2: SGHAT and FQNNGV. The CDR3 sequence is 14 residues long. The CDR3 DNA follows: TGTGCCAGCAGCGTACAGGGCGTGCGGGAGACCCAGTACTTC. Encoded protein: CASSVQGVRETQYF.

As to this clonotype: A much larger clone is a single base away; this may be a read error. In DNA, the CDR3 is TGCGCCAGCGGCTTGCCAGGGGCCGAGGAGACCCAGTACTTC. Translated: CASGLPGAEETQYF. The rearrangement links TRBV7-2 to TRBJ2-5, with a weak D call TRBD1 (6 bases). The V gene's germline CDR1 is SGHTA and CDR2 FQGNSA. CDR3 length equals 14 residues. The full variable domain, rest sourced from reference TRBV7-2 and TRBJ2-5, is GAGVSQSPSNKVTEKGKDVELRCDPISGHTALYWYRQSLGQGLEFLIYFQGNSAPDKSGLPSDRFSAERTGGSVSTLTIQRTQQEDSAVYLCASGLPGAEETQYFGPGTRLLVL.